This entry describes one T cell receptor beta chain. This clone was picked up a small number of times. Its cognate antigen has yet to be identified. No quality values exist for individual bases; no much larger clone is one base distant. The record originates from a study of blood T cell repertoires in COVID-19 (dated by TCRdb to about 2020). Regarding the complete study: Samples from collaborators originated in the United States, Italy and Spain and spanned both the acute and convalescent phases of COVID-19. Sample metadata almost always included a de-identified subject ID, COVID-19 status, age in years and sex. The samples were drawn from two sources: the first 160 participants of the ongoing ImmuneRACE study, and over 1,000 subjects contributed by 6 global collaborators. A freely available public database, intended as a resource for researchers studying the immune response to SARS-CoV-2, is where the repertoires were released. HLA class I and class II types, where available, came from metadata supplied by the sample provider rather than from assay-based typing. The prospective study material was composed of cDNA or gDNA derived from T cells, B-cell-depleted T cells, or PBMCs. Deeply sampled blood TCRbeta repertoires from subjects exposed to, actively infected with, or recovered from COVID-19 were included in the dataset. Overall study outcomes, separate from this receptor: The quantity of clinical and demographic metadata differed by source and by participant and was supplied without curation.

TCRbeta CDR3 regions were amplified from genomic DNA by means of the immunoSEQ Assay, a bias-controlled multiplex PCR. As for how the authors treated the data: Nucleated cell counts per sample were estimated from amplification of reference gene primers within the assay. To quantify the absolute abundance of each unique TCRbeta CDR3 rearrangement, sequence reads were collapsed and filtered. Productive Simpson clonality was computed per sample as the square root of Simpson's diversity index over productive rearrangements. TCRdb holds this immuneACCESS table with in-frame rearrangements only. Some clones are missing; in checked studies, unresolved V genes explain under half, and the rest has no known cause. V, J and clone size are those of that table, while D and trimming were read from the DNA. This sample lists about 150,000 clones; roughly four fifths were detected once. The ten most abundant clones make up approximately 14% of the sample.

Each collaborating institution followed its own protocols to collect whole blood in K2EDTA tubes. For TCRbeta analysis, collaborator samples were shipped as frozen whole blood, as isolated PBMCs, or as DNA extracted from either sample type. The germline V gene (reference sequence) gives CDR1 as GTSNPN and CDR2 as SVGIG. The CDR3 runs 13 residues from the cysteine to the phenylalanine. The only DNA kept is the CDR3, 39 bases in frame from the first base. V drops 7 bases and J drops 0 bases, leaving 13 bases in between. Recombination linked TRBV30 to TRBJ2-7, and the D gene may be TRBD2, 5 bases matching. Sample: peripheral blood. This TCR was recovered from a human donor with acute or convalescent COVID-19. The donor label of this sample is uncertain. DNA sequence: TGTGCCTCCGTCGGGAAAACCTCCTACGAGCAGTACTTC. The encoded protein is CASVGKTSYEQYF.